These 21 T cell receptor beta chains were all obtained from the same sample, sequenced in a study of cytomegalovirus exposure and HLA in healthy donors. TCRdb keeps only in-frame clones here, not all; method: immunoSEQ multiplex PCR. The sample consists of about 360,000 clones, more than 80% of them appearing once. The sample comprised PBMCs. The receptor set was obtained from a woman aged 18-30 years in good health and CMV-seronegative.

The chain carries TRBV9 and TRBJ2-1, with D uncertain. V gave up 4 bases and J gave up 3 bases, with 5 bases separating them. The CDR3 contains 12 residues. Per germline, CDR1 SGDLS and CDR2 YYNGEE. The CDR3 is CASSSGYNEQFF. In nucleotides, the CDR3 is TGTGCCAGCAGCTCAGGCTACAATGAGCAGTTCTTC.

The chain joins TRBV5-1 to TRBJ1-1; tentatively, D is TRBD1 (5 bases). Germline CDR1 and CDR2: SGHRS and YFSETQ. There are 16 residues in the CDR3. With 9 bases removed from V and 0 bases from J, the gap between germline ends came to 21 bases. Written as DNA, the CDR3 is TGCGCCACCAAGGAGGAGCACGGGGGTTTGAACACTGAAGCTTTCTTT. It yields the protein CATKEEHGGLNTEAFF.

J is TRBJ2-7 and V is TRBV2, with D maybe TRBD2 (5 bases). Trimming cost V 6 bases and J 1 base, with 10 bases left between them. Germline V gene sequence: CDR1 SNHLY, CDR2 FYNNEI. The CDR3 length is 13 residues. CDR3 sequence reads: CASRRTSSYEQYF. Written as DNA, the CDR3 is TGTGCCAGCAGGAGGACTTCTTCCTACGAGCAGTACTTC. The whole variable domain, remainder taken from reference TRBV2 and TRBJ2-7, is EPEVTQTPSHQVTQMGQEVILRCVPISNHLYFYWYRQILGQKVEFLVSFYNNEISEKSEIFDDQFSVERPDGSNFTLKIRSTKLEDSAMYFCASRRTSSYEQYFGPGTRLTVT.

The CDR3 reads CASSRRGATDTQYF. CDR3 coding DNA: TGTGCCAGCAGCCGTCGGGGGGCCACAGATACGCAGTATTTT. This rearrangement joins TRBV11-3 to TRBJ2-3; a possible D gene is TRBD2 (7 bases). The V end lost 5 bases, the J end lost 2 bases, and 11 bases lay between the germline ends. The CDR3 consists of 14 residues. CDR1 and CDR2 from the germline V gene are SGHNT and YENEEA.

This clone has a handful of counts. In DNA form, the CDR3 reads TGTGCCAGCAGCCCCGGGACAGGGGGAGGTCAGCCCCAGCATTTT. This translates into CASSPGTGGGQPQHF. The chain is built from TRBV6-6 and TRBJ1-5; 11 positions match TRBD1. Per the germline V gene, CDR1 is MNHNY and CDR2 is SVGAGI (reference sequence). V shed 6 bases and J 6 bases; nucleotides not matched to a gene: 7. CDR3 length equals 15 residues.

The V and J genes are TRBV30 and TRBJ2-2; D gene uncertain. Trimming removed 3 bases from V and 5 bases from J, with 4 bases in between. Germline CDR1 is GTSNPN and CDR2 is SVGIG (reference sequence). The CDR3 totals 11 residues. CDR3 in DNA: TGTGCCTGGAGCCGTACCGGGGAGCTGTTTTTT. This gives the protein CAWSRTGELFF.

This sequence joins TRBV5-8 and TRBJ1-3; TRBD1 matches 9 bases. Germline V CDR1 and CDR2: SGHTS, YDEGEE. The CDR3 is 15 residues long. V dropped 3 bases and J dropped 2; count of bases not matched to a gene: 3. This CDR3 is CASSSGTGPGNTIYF. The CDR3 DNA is TGTGCCAGCAGCTCTGGGACAGGGCCTGGAAACACCATATATTTT.

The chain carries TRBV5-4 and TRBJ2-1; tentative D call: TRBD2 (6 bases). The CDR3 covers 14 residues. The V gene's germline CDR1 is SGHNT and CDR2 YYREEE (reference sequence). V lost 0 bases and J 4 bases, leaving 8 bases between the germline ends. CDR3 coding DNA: TGTGCCAGCAGCTTGGGCCGGGAGTACAATGAGCAGTTCTTC. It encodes CASSLGREYNEQFF.

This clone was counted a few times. CDR3 residues: CASRSGLAGGNEQYF. The CDR3 DNA reads as TGTGCCAGCAGATCCGGACTAGCGGGAGGCAACGAGCAGTACTTC. The chain is built from TRBV2 and TRBJ2-7; 14 nucleotides match TRBD2. The CDR3 contains 15 residues. Trimming cost V 6 bases and J 5 bases; bases outside gene matches: 6. CDR1 and CDR2 from the germline V gene are SNHLY and FYNNEI.

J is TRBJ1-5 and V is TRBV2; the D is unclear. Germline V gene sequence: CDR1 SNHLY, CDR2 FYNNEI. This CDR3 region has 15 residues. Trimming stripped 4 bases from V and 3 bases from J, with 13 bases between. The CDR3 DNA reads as TGTGCCAGCAGTGCAGGAGGCGCGAACAATCAGCCCCAGCATTTT. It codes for CASSAGGANNQPQHF.

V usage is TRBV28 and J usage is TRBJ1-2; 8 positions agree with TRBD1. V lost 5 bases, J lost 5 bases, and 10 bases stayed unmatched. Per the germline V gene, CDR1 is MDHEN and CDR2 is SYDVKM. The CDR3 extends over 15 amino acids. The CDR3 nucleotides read TGTGCCAGCAGTCCCCATCCGACAGGGGAGTATGGCTACACCTTC. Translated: CASSPHPTGEYGYTF.

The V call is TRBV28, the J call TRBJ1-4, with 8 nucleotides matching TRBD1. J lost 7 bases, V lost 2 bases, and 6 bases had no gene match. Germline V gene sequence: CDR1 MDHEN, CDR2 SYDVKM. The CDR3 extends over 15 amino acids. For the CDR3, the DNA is TGTGCCAGCAGTTTAGGGGTCAGGGGGCGTGAAAAACTGTTTTTT. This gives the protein CASSLGVRGREKLFF.

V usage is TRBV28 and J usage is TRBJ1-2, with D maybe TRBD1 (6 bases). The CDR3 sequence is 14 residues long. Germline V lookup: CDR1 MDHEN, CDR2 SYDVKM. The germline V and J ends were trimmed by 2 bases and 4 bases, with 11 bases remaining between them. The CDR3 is CASSLQGSFYGYTF. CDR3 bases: TGTGCCAGCAGTTTACAGGGGTCCTTCTATGGCTACACCTTC.

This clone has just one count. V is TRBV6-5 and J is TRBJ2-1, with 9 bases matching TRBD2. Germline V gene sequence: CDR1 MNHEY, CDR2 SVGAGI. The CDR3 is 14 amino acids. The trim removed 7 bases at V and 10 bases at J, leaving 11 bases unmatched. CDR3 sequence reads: CASINGAGGSEQFF. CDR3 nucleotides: TGTGCCAGCATCAACGGAGCGGGAGGCAGCGAGCAGTTCTTC.

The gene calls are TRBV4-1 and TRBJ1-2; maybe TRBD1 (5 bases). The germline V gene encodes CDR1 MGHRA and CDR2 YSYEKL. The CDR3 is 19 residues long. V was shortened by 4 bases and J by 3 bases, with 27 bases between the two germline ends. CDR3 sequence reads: CASSRFSGTQEGFDYGYTF. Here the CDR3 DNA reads TGCGCCAGCAGCCGTTTTTCCGGGACTCAAGAAGGGTTCGACTATGGCTACACCTTC.

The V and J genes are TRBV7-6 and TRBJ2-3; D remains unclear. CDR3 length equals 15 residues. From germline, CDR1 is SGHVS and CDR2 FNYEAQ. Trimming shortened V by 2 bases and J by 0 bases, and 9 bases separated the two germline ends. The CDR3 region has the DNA TGTGCCAGCAGCTTAACGCGAGTAAGCACAGATACGCAGTATTTT. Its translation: CASSLTRVSTDTQYF.

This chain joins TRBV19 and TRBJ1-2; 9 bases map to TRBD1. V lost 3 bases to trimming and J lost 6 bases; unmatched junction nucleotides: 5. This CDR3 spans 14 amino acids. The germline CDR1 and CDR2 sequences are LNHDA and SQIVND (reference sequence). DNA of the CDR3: TGTGCCAGTAGTATCCTCGGGACAGGGAATGGCTACACCTTC. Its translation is CASSILGTGNGYTF.

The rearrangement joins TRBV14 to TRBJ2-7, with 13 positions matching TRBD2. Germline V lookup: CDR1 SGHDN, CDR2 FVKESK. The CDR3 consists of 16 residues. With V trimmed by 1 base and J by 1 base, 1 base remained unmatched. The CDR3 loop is CASSQGLAGGSYEQYF. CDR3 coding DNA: TGTGCCAGCAGCCAAGGACTAGCGGGAGGATCCTACGAGCAGTACTTC.

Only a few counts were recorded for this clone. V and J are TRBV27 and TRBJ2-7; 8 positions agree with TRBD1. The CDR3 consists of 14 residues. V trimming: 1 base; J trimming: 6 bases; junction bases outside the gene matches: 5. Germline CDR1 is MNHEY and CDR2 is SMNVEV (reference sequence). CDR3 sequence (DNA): TGTGCCAGCAGTTTATTGGACAGGGTATCCGAGCAGTACTTC. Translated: CASSLLDRVSEQYF.

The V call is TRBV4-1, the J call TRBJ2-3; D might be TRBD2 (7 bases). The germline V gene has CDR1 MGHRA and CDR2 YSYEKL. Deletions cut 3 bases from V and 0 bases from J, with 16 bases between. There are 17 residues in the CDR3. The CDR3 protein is CASSQGGAPTSTDTQYF. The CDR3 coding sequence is TGCGCCAGCAGCCAGGGGGGGGCACCCACTAGCACAGATACGCAGTATTTT.

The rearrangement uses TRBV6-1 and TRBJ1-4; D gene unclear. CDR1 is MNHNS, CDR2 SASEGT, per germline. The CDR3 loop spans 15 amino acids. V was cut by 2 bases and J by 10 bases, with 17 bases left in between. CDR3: CASSEPTSGLRKLFF. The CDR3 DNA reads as TGTGCCAGCAGTGAACCGACGTCTGGGCTAAGAAAACTGTTTTTT.